This TCR beta chain appears in the sequencing data of a study of cytomegalovirus exposure and HLA in healthy donors. Findings of the study overall: Rarity held for most TCR sequences, but there were some public TCRs that occurred in many donors. The authors confirmed in vitro that a few CMV-associated chains were specific for CMV antigens.

Sequencing was performed with immunoSEQ multiplex PCR; in TCRdb, only in-frame clones are kept and a portion is missing. Of some 190,000 clones detected, roughly 86% appear once; the ten largest clones hold around 7.2%. These donors were members of the roughly 110-subject validation cohort, a group separate from the approximately 670-subject first cohort. Worth noting for this clone: Antigen unknown.

This CDR3 region has 19 residues. The V and J ends lost 2 bases and 2 bases respectively, with 24 bases between them. CDR1 is LGHNA and CDR2 is YSLEER in the germline V gene. The clonotype was recovered from a man aged 25 to 40 in good health and CMV-seropositive. Sequenced: PBMCs. V gene TRBV4-3 combines with J gene TRBJ1-1, with D possibly being TRBD1 (5 bases). CDR3 DNA sequence: TGCGCCAGCAGCCAATGGCCGAAGGGCAAAACGGGACTTAACACTGAAGCTTTCTTT. Amino acid sequence: CASSQWPKGKTGLNTEAFF.